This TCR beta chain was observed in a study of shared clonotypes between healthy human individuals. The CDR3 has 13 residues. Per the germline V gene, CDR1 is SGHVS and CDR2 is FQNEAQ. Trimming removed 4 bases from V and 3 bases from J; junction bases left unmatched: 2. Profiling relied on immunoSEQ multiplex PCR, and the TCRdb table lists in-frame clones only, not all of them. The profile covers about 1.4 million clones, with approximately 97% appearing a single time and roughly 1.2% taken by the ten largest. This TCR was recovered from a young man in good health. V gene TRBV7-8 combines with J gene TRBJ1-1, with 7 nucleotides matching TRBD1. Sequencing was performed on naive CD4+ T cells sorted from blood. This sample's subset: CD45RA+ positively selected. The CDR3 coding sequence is TGTGCCAGCAGCTACCAGGGGGACACTGAAGCTTTCTTT. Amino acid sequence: CASSYQGDTEAFF.